Following are 30 T cell receptor beta chains from one sample sequenced in a study of T cells in localized non-small cell lung cancer. TCRdb's copy holds only in-frame clones and misses some; the assay was immunoSEQ multiplex PCR. The sample has nearly 25,000 clones; roughly nine tenths are singletons. The sample here was peripheral blood, taken before any cancer treatment. The receptors come from a woman aged 35 to 69 with stage I lung adenocarcinoma.

In this sample, this clone turned up once. DNA of the CDR3: TGCGCCAGCAGTTCTAGCGGGCGGCAAGATACGCAGTATTTT. Its protein product is CASSSSGRQDTQYF. The chain links TRBV10-2 to TRBJ2-3; TRBD2 agrees at 8 bases. Trimming removed 5 bases from V and 5 bases from J; junction bases left unmatched: 6. The V gene's germline CDR1 is WSHSY and CDR2 SAAADI. The CDR3 is made up of 14 amino acids.

The chain carries TRBV27 and TRBJ2-7; D uncertain. The CDR3 consists of 12 residues. The V and J ends lost 4 bases and 2 bases respectively, with 6 bases between them. CDR1 MNHEY and CDR2 SMNVEV come from the germline V gene (reference sequence). CDR3 in amino acids: CASSYGPYEQYF. The CDR3 DNA is TGTGCCAGCAGTTATGGCCCCTACGAGCAGTACTTC.

On this clone: One end of the junction fails to match germline, which may point to a read error. This chain's CDR3 is CASREGLAGGYYEQYF. The CDR3 DNA is TGTGCCAGCAGGGAAGGACTAGCGGGTGGATACTACGAGCAGTACTTC. V gene TRBV6-1 combines with J gene TRBJ2-7; 11 positions match TRBD2. The CDR3 runs to 16 residues. Germline CDR1 reads MNHNS; CDR2 reads SASEGT.

The rearrangement links TRBV28 to TRBJ2-3, with 12 bases lining up with TRBD2. The ends lost 11 bases at V and 4 bases at J; junction bases unmatched: 10. CDR1 is MDHEN and CDR2 is SYDVKM in the germline V gene. CDR3 length equals 15 residues. The CDR3 sequence is CACRLAGVTADTQYF. The CDR3 coding sequence is TGTGCCTGCCGACTAGCGGGAGTCACGGCAGATACGCAGTATTTT.

V is TRBV9 and J is TRBJ2-3; 7 bases line up with TRBD2. With 3 bases clipped from V and 3 bases from J, the junction kept 10 bases outside the gene matches. CDR1 and CDR2 from the germline V gene are SGDLS and YYNGEE. The CDR3 is 16 amino acids. CDR3 loop: CASSENKEGGTDTQYF. The DNA for the CDR3 is TGTGCCAGCAGCGAAAATAAGGAGGGAGGGACAGATACGCAGTATTTT.

The chain has TRBV7-3 and TRBJ2-3; 10 positions agree with TRBD2. V trimming: 4 bases; J trimming: 5 bases; junction bases outside the gene matches: 3. This CDR3 region has 14 residues. CDR1 and CDR2 (germline): SGHTA, FQGTGA. The CDR3 nucleotides are TGTGCCAGCAGCTCTAGACTAGCGGGAGATACGCAGTATTTT. Translation gives CASSSRLAGDTQYF.

The chain has TRBV19 and TRBJ1-2; D perhaps matches TRBD1 (5 bases). V lost 3 bases and J 3 bases, leaving 14 bases between the germline ends. Germline V gives CDR1 LNHDA, CDR2 SQIVND (reference sequence). This CDR3 region has 15 residues. The CDR3 coding sequence is TGTGCCAGTAGTATCCTTGGCAGGGAAGACTATGGCTACACCTTC. Translated: CASSILGREDYGYTF. Supplemented by reference TRBV19 and TRBJ1-2, the full variable domain reads DGGITQSPKYLFRKEGQNVTLSCEQNLNHDAMYWYRQDPGQGLRLIYYSQIVNDFQKGDIAEGYSVSREKKESFPLTVTSAQKNPTAFYLCASSILGREDYGYTFGSGTRLTVV.

This clone is a singleton in its sample. J is TRBJ2-7 and V is TRBV18, with 9 nucleotides matching TRBD1. V shed 6 bases and J 3 bases; nucleotides not matched to a gene: 6. The CDR3 covers 14 residues. Germline assignment: CDR1 KGHSH and CDR2 LQKENI. This chain's CDR3 is CASSGRQGVYEQYF. In DNA form, the CDR3 reads TGTGCCAGCTCGGGGAGACAGGGGGTCTACGAGCAGTACTTC.

The CDR3, as DNA: TGTGCCAGTAGTAAAACTAGCGGGCAGTACAATGAGCAGTTCTTC. Translating gives CASSKTSGQYNEQFF. The rearrangement joins TRBV19 to TRBJ2-1; 9 nucleotides align to TRBD2. This CDR3 is 15 amino acids long. Germline assignment: CDR1 LNHDA and CDR2 SQIVND (reference sequence). V lost 4 bases and J lost 4; bases outside the gene matches: 5.

The V and J genes are TRBV10-2 and TRBJ2-6; D possibly corresponds to TRBD2 (6 bases). V lost 6 bases to trimming and J lost 0 bases, with 12 bases between them. CDR3 length equals 16 residues. Germline CDR1 reads WSHSY; CDR2 reads SAAADI. The CDR3 DNA follows: TGCGCCAGCAGGTCCGGGGGTGTCTCTGGGGCCAACGTCCTGACTTTC. This translates into CASRSGGVSGANVLTF.

The chain links TRBV30 to TRBJ2-7; 12 nucleotides match TRBD2. This CDR3 has 13 residues. Losses at the gene ends were 7 bases for V and 3 bases for J; bases not matched to a gene: 4. CDR1 GTSNPN and CDR2 SVGIG come from the germline V gene (reference sequence). Here the CDR3 DNA reads TGTGCCTCTACGACTAGCGGGAGCTACGAGCAGTACTTC. Its protein product is CASTTSGSYEQYF.

This chain links TRBV6-5 with TRBJ2-7; TRBD2 agrees at 10 bases. Trimming cost V 6 bases and J 2 bases; bases outside gene matches: 4. Germline V gene sequence: CDR1 MNHEY, CDR2 SVGAGI. The CDR3 extends over 14 amino acids. The CDR3, as DNA: TGTGCCAGCAGGATCGGACTAGCGGCCTACGAGCAGTACTTC. Its translation: CASRIGLAAYEQYF.

The chain joins TRBV14 to TRBJ1-1; D is unclear. CDR3 length: 13 residues. Trimming shortened V by 0 bases and J by 3 bases, and 5 bases separated the two germline ends. The V gene's germline CDR1 is SGHDN and CDR2 FVKESK. CDR3 loop: CASSQDVYTEAFF. The CDR3 region has the DNA TGTGCCAGCAGCCAAGATGTATACACTGAAGCTTTCTTT.

CDR3 DNA sequence: TGCGCCAGCAGCCCTTCCGCCGGTGTCTCCTACGAGCAGTACTTC. Translating it yields CASSPSAGVSYEQYF. The chain joins TRBV5-1 to TRBJ2-7; no definite D call. Germline CDR1 SGHRS, CDR2 YFSETQ. The V gene lost 4 bases and the J gene lost 0 bases, with 14 bases spanning the gap. This CDR3 is 15 amino acids long.

V usage is TRBV12-5 and J usage is TRBJ2-7; 7 bases agree with TRBD1. The CDR3 length is 15 residues. J gave up 2 bases and V 11 bases, and 15 bases lay outside the gene matches. CDR1 LGHNT and CDR2 FRNRAP come from the germline V gene. This chain's CDR3 is CASITGVTFPYEQYF. The CDR3 DNA follows: TGTGCTTCTATTACAGGGGTGACATTCCCCTACGAGCAGTACTTC.

This clone was recorded only once. V gene TRBV5-6 combines with J gene TRBJ2-7, with unresolved D. From germline, CDR1 is SGHDT and CDR2 YYEEEE. Trimming left V 0 bases short and J 3 bases short, with 10 bases between. The CDR3 sequence is 14 residues long. In DNA, the CDR3 is TGTGCCAGCAGCTTGGGTATTTCCCTCTACGAGCAGTACTTC. Translated: CASSLGISLYEQYF.

This clone occurred once. The chain combines TRBV7-3 with TRBJ2-2; D is possibly TRBD1 (7 bases). V was pared by 3 bases and J by 6 bases, with 14 bases between. The CDR3 is 15 residues long. Per the germline V gene, CDR1 is SGHTA and CDR2 is FQGTGA. The CDR3 sequence: CASSLEGAKSGELFF. The CDR3, as DNA: TGTGCCAGCAGCTTGGAGGGGGCGAAGTCCGGGGAGCTGTTTTTT.

V usage is TRBV5-1 and J usage is TRBJ1-5, with D unclear. Germline CDR1 SGHRS, CDR2 YFSETQ. The CDR3 length is 13 residues. The V end was cut by 2 bases, the J end by 4 bases, with 7 bases between. Here the CDR3 DNA reads TGCGCCAGCAGCTTAGGGTCTAATCAGCCCCAGCATTTT. It is translated as CASSLGSNQPQHF.

The genes are TRBV6-1 and TRBJ1-5; D not resolved. Per the germline V gene, CDR1 is MNHNS and CDR2 is SASEGT. The CDR3 covers 13 residues. The V end lost 0 bases, the J end lost 3 bases, and 3 bases lay between the germline ends. CDR3 sequence: CASSEADNQPQHF. The CDR3 DNA sequence: TGTGCCAGCAGTGAAGCTGACAATCAGCCCCAGCATTTT.

The chain links TRBV9 to TRBJ2-2; 8 bases map to TRBD2. J was trimmed by 6 bases and V by 2 bases; bases with no gene match: 3. This CDR3 spans 14 amino acids. Looked up from germline, CDR1 is SGDLS and CDR2 is YYNGEE. In DNA, the CDR3 is TGTGCCAGCAGCGTCCGGACTAGCCCCGGGGAGCTGTTTTTT. Translation gives CASSVRTSPGELFF.

This clone was counted once. J is TRBJ1-1 and V is TRBV9; D gene unclear. CDR3 length: 13 residues. Germline CDR1 SGDLS, CDR2 YYNGEE. V shed 3 bases and J shed 1 base, with 7 bases lying between them. The CDR3 is CASSAGWNTEAFF. The DNA of the CDR3 is TGTGCCAGCAGCGCAGGTTGGAACACTGAAGCTTTCTTT.

The chain carries TRBV30 and TRBJ1-4; D not certain. V was pared by 0 bases and J by 3 bases, with 11 bases between. The CDR3 has 15 amino acids. Germline V gene lookup returns CDR1 GTSNPN and CDR2 SVGIG (reference sequence). The CDR3 sequence: CAWSVRYQSNEKLFF. For the CDR3, the DNA is TGTGCCTGGAGTGTACGTTATCAGTCTAATGAAAAACTGTTTTTT.

A single count supports this clone. The chain has TRBV2 and TRBJ2-1; 7 positions match TRBD2. This CDR3 has 18 residues. Germline V gene data show CDR1 as SNHLY and CDR2 as FYNNEI. V lost 4 bases to trimming and J lost 6 bases; unmatched junction nucleotides: 18. As DNA, the CDR3 is TGTGCCAGCAGTGGGGCTAGCGGTTATAACCGTGGGGGCAATGAGCAGTTCTTC. This gives the protein CASSGASGYNRGGNEQFF.

This clone was observed a handful of times. The rearrangement joins TRBV11-2 to TRBJ2-7; no clear D gene. This CDR3 contains 13 residues. Germline loops: CDR1 SGHAT, CDR2 FQNNGV. With 3 bases removed from V and 0 bases from J, the gap between germline ends came to 6 bases. The CDR3 DNA follows: TGTGCCAGCAGCTTTCTGGCCTCCTACGAGCAGTACTTC. This sequence encodes CASSFLASYEQYF. Looking up the rest from reference TRBV11-2 and TRBJ2-7 gives the full variable domain: EAGVAQSPRYKIIEKRQSVAFWCNPISGHATLYWYQQILGQGPKLLIQFQNNGVVDDSQLPKDRFSAERLKGVDSTLKIQPAKLEDSAVYLCASSFLASYEQYFGPGTRLTVT.

This chain links TRBV28 with TRBJ2-7, with 7 bases fitting TRBD1. V gave up 7 bases and J gave up 0 bases; unmatched junction bases: 9. CDR3 length equals 15 residues. Germline-derived CDR1 and CDR2 are MDHEN and SYDVKM. The CDR3, as DNA: TGTGCCAGCACCTCGGGACAGCTGAGCTCCTACGAGCAGTACTTC. This sequence encodes CASTSGQLSSYEQYF.

The V and J genes are TRBV18 and TRBJ2-5; weak D call: TRBD1 (5 bases). This CDR3 region has 13 residues. The germline V gene encodes CDR1 KGHSH and CDR2 LQKENI. V lost 0 bases and J lost 7, with 9 bases in between. The DNA of the CDR3 is TGTGCCAGCTCACCACCCCAGGGAAGGACCCAGTACTTC. This gives the protein CASSPPQGRTQYF.

V is TRBV4-1 and J is TRBJ2-7; 7 bases map to TRBD2. The CDR3 runs 14 residues. Germline V CDR1 and CDR2: MGHRA, YSYEKL. V shed 5 bases and J 4 bases; nucleotides not matched to a gene: 8. The CDR3 sequence is CASSTGGSGYEQYF. The DNA for the CDR3 is TGCGCCAGCAGCACCGGCGGGAGTGGATACGAGCAGTACTTC.

This chain joins TRBV11-2 and TRBJ2-2; D call uncertain. The CDR3 is made up of 12 amino acids. Trimming cost V 2 bases and J 6 bases, with 4 bases left between them. Germline V CDR1 and CDR2: SGHAT, FQNNGV. The CDR3 loop reads CASSLLSGELFF. CDR3 coding DNA: TGTGCCAGCAGCTTATTGTCCGGGGAGCTGTTTTTT.

The chain is built from TRBV6-5 and TRBJ1-5, with a tentative D call TRBD1 (5 bases). The CDR3 runs 15 residues. Trimming shortened V by 2 bases and J by 6 bases, and 14 bases separated the two germline ends. CDR1 is MNHEY, CDR2 SVGAGI, per germline. The CDR3 spells CASSYGGYSSQPQHF. The CDR3 coding sequence is TGTGCCAGCAGTTACGGGGGATATAGTAGTCAGCCCCAGCATTTT.

The CDR3 bases are TGTGCCAGCGCAACAGGGAGCGCACCTAATGAAAAACTGTTTTTT. Its protein product is CASATGSAPNEKLFF. The chain recombines TRBV7-6 with TRBJ1-4; tentatively, D is TRBD1 (6 bases). The V gene lost 8 bases and the J gene lost 3 bases, with 16 bases spanning the gap. The CDR3 contains 15 residues. CDR1 and CDR2 from the germline V gene are SGHVS and FNYEAQ.